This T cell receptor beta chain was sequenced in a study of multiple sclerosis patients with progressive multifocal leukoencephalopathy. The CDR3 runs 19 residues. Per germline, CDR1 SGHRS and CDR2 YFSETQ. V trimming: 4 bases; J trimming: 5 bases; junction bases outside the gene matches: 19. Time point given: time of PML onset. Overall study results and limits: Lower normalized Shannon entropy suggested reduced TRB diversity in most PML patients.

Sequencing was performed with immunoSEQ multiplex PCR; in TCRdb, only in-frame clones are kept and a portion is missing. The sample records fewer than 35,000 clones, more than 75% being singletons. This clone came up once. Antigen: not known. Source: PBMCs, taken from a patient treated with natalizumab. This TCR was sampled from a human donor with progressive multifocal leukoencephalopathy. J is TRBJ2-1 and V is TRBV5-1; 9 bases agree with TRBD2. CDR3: CASSLPEKLAGPTHNEQFF. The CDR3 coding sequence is TGCGCCAGCAGCCTGCCGGAGAAACTAGCGGGCCCCACCCACAATGAGCAGTTCTTC.